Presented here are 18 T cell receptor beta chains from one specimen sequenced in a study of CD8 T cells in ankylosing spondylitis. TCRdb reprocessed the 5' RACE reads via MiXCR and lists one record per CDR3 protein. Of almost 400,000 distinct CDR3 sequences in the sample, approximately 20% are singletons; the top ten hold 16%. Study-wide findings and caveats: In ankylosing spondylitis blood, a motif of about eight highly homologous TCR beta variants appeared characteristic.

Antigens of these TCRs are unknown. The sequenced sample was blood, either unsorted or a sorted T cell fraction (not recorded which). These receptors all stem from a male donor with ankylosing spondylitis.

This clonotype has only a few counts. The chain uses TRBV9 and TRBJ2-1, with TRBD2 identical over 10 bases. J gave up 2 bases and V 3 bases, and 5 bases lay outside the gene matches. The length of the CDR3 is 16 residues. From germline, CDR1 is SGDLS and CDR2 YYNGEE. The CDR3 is CASSGLAGSAYNEQFF. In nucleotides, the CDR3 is TGTGCCAGCAGCGGACTAGCGGGTAGTGCCTACAATGAGCAGTTCTTC.

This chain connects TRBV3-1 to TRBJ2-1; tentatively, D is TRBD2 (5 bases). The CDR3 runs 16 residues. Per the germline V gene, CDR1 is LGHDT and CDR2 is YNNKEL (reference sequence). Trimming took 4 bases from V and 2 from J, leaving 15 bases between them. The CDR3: CASSPRTVCTYNEQFF. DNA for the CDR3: TGTGCCAGCAGCCCAAGGACTGTCTGCACCTACAATGAGCAGTTCTTC.

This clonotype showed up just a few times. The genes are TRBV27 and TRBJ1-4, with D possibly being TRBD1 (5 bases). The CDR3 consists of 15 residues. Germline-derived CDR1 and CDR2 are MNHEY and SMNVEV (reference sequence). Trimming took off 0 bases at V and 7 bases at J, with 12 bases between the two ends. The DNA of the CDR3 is TGTGCCAGCAGTTTATCTGGGGGTTTGCGTGAAAAACTGTTTTTT. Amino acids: CASSLSGGLREKLFF.

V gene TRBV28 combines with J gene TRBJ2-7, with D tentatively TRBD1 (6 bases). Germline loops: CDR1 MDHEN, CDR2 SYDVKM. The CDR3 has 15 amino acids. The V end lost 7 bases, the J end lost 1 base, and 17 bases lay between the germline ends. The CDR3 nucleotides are TGTGCCAGCACCCGAGGCGCAGGGGTGTCCTACGAGCAGTACTTC. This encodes CASTRGAGVSYEQYF.

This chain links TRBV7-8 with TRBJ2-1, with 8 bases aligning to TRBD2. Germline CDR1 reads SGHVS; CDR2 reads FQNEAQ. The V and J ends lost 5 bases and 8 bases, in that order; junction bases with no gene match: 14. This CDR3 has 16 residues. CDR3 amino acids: CASSPQGPAGVHEQFF. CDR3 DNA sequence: TGTGCCAGCAGCCCACAGGGTCCAGCGGGAGTTCATGAGCAGTTCTTC.

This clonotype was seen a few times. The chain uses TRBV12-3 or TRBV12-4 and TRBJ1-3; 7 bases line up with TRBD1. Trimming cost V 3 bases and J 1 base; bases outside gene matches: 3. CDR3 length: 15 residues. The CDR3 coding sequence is TGTGCCAGCAGTTTCAGGGGGAGGTCTGGAAACACCATATATTTT. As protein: CASSFRGRSGNTIYF.

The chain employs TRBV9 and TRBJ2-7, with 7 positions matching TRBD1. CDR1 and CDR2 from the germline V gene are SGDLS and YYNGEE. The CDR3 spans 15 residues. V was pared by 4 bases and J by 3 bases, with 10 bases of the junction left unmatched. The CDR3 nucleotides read TGTGCCAGCAGCCCAAGGGCAGGGGGATACTACGAGCAGTACTTC. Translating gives CASSPRAGGYYEQYF.

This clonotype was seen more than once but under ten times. The CDR3 is CASSRSLAGRSSDTQYF. In DNA, the CDR3 is TGTGCCAGCAGTAGATCTTTGGCAGGGAGGTCGTCCGATACGCAGTATTTT. V usage is TRBV6-1 and J usage is TRBJ2-3, with D possibly matching TRBD2 (6 bases). CDR3 size: 17 residues. V lost 5 bases and J lost 6, with 24 bases in between. Germline V gene sequence: CDR1 MNHNS, CDR2 SASEGT.

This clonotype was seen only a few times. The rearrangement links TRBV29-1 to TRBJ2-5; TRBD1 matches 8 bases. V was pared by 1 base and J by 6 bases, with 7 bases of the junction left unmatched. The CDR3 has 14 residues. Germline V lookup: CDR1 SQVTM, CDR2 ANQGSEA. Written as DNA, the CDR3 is TGCAGCGTTGAAGCGCTGACAGGGGTGAAGACCCAGTACTTC. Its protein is CSVEALTGVKTQYF.

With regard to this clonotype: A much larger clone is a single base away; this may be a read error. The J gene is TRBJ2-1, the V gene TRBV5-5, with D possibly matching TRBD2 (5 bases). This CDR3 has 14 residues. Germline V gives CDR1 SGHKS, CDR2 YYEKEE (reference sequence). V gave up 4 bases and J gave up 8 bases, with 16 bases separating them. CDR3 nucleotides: TGTGCCAGCAGCCCTGTGTACGGGATCGATGAGCAGTTCTTC. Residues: CASSPVYGIDEQFF.

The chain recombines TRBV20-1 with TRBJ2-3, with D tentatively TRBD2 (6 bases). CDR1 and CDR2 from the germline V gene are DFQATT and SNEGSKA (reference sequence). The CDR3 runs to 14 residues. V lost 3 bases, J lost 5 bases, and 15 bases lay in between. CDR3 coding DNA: TGCAGTGCTAGGGTCCGCGGGGCACGAGATACGCAGTATTTT. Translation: CSARVRGARDTQYF.

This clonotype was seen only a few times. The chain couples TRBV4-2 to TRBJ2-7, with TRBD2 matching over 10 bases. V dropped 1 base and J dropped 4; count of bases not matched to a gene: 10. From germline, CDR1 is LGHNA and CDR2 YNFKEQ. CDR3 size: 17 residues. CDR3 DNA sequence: TGTGCCAGCAGCCAAGTTTCGAGCGGGAGGGCCGTTTACGAGCAGTACTTC. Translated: CASSQVSSGRAVYEQYF.

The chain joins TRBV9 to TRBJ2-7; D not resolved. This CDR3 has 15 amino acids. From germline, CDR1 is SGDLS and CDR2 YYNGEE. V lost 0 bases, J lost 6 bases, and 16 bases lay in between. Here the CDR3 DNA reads TGTGCCAGCAGCGTAGAGGCAGCAGACGTACGCGAGCAGTACTTC. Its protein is CASSVEAADVREQYF.

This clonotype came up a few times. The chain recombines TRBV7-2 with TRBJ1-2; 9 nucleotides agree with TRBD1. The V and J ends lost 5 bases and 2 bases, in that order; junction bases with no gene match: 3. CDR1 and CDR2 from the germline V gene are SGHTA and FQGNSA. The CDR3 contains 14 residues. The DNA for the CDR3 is TGTGCCAGCAGCCCGACAGGGGGAAACTATGGCTACACCTTC. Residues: CASSPTGGNYGYTF.

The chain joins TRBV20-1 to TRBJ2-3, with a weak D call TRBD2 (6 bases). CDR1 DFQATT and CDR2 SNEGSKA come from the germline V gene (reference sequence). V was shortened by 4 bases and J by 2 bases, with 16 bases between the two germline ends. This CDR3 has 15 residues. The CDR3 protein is CSATRLAAITDTQYF. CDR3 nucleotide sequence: TGCAGTGCTACCCGGTTAGCGGCAATCACAGATACGCAGTATTTT.

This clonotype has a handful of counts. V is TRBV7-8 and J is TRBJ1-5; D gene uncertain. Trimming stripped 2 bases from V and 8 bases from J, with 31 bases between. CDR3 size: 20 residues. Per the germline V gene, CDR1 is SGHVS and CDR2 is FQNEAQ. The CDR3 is CASSLSHTSRSGLQGEPQHF. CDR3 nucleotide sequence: TGTGCCAGCAGCTTATCTCACACCAGCCGGTCCGGATTGCAAGGAGAGCCCCAGCATTTT.

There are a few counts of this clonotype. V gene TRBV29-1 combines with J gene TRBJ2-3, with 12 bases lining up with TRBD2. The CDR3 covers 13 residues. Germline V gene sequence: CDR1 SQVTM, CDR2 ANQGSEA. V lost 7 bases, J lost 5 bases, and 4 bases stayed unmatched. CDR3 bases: TGCAGCGCTAGCGGGAGGGCCAGAGATACGCAGTATTTT. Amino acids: CSASGRARDTQYF.

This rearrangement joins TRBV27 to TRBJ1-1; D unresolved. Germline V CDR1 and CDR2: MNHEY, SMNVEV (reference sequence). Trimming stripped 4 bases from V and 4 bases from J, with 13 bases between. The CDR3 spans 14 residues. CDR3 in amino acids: CASSSPGWGTEAFF. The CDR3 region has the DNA TGTGCCAGCAGTTCCCCGGGTTGGGGCACTGAAGCTTTCTTT.